These T cell receptor beta chains were read from a single sample in a study of shared clonotypes between healthy human individuals. Method: immunoSEQ multiplex PCR; TCRdb's copy keeps in-frame clones and lacks some. Among about 600,000 clones listed, about 97% were seen once. Input material: naive CD4+ T cells sorted from blood. These receptors were taken from a woman in her 30s in good health. Both conserved end residues are part of each CDR3. Fields, in order: clone size, V gene, D gene, J gene, CDR3 DNA, CDR3 protein. A D gene is named only where the DNA matches it firmly. Not all rows give a size; the values are once, few, many and, for expanded clones, a class.

NA	TRBV5-1	TRBD2	TRBJ2-2	TGCGCCAGCAGGCGGCCGGGACTAGCGGAGGAAAACACCGGGGAGCTGTTTTTT	CASRRPGLAEENTGELFF
NA	TRBV28	NA	TRBJ1-2	TGTGCCAGCAGGGACCATGGCTACACCTTC	CASRDHGYTF
NA	TRBV7-9	NA	TRBJ2-7	TGTGCCAGCAGTACCACGGGGACAAGGCTCAACCTAGGCGTCTCCGAGCAGTACTTC	CASSTTGTRLNLGVSEQYF
NA	TRBV7-9	TRBD1	TRBJ2-5	TGTGCCAGCAGGGGGACAGGGGAAGAGACCCAGTACTTC	CASRGTGEETQYF
NA	TRBV7-2	NA	TRBJ1-1	TGTGCCAGCAGCTTTCAAGACTCCCCCGGGCAGGAAGCTTTCTTT	CASSFQDSPGQEAFF
NA	TRBV19	NA	TRBJ2-2	TGTGCCAGTAGTATGGCTAAAATAGACGGGGAGCTGTTTTTT	CASSMAKIDGELFF
NA	TRBV7-8	TRBD1	TRBJ1-5	TGTGCCAGCAGCGTGGGACAGGGGGTCTATAGCAATCAGCCCCAGCATTTT	CASSVGQGVYSNQPQHF
NA	TRBV28	TRBD1	TRBJ2-7	TGTGCCAGCAGGACCGGGACAGGGCCCCACGAGCAGTACTTC	CASRTGTGPHEQYF
NA	TRBV5-1	NA	TRBJ2-7	TGCGCCAGCAGCTTGGAGGGCCTAAGGGACGAGCAGTACTTC	CASSLEGLRDEQYF
NA	TRBV6-5	TRBD1	TRBJ2-3	TGTGCCAGCAGTTCCGTAGGACAGGGCTACACAGATACGCAGTATTTT	CASSSVGQGYTDTQYF
NA	TRBV6-5	TRBD1	TRBJ2-7	TGTGCCAGCAGTTTACAGGGGGCTGGGGAGCAGTACTTC	CASSLQGAGEQYF
once	TRBV28	NA	TRBJ1-4	TGTGCCAGCAATTACAGGTCTAATGAAAAACTGTTTTTT	CASNYRSNEKLFF
NA	TRBV2	NA	TRBJ2-7	TGTGCCAGCAGTGAAGGAGGAAAGGCACGGGCCCTCTACGAGCAGTACTTC	CASSEGGKARALYEQYF
NA	TRBV18	NA	TRBJ1-4	TGTGCCAGCTCAGGGCGGGGGATCGCAGCTAATGAAAAACTGTTTTTT	CASSGRGIAANEKLFF
NA	TRBV5-1	TRBD1	TRBJ1-2	TGCGCCAGCAGCATCCAGGGGGCGGACTATGGCTACACCTTC	CASSIQGADYGYTF
NA	TRBV7-9	NA	TRBJ1-3	TGTGCCAGCAGCTTTCAAGACTCTGGAAACACCATATATTTT	CASSFQDSGNTIYF
NA	TRBV6-1	TRBD2	TRBJ2-3	TGTGCCAGCAGCCGAGCGGGAGACCTCACAGATACGCAGTATTTT	CASSRAGDLTDTQYF
NA	TRBV28	TRBD2	TRBJ2-3	TGTGCCAGCAGTGGTTCTGGGGGGGGAGGCACAGATACGCAGTATTTT	CASSGSGGGGTDTQYF
NA	TRBV19	TRBD1	TRBJ2-1	TGTGCCAGTGGGACAGGACTTTACAATGAGCAGTTCTTC	CASGTGLYNEQFF
NA	TRBV30	NA	TRBJ2-5	TGTGCCTGGAGTGCAATATCTGGGGAGACCCAGTACTTC	CAWSAISGETQYF
NA	TRBV5-1	NA	TRBJ2-1	TGCGCCAGCAGCCCGGGACAAATCAATGAGCAGTTCTTC	CASSPGQINEQFF
NA	TRBV30	NA	TRBJ1-1	TGTGCCTGGCTTCAGGCGAACACTGATGAAGCTTTCTTT	CAWLQANTDEAFF
NA	TRBV2	NA	TRBJ2-1	TGTGCCAGCAGTGTACTAGCCTCCAATGAGCAGTTCTTC	CASSVLASNEQFF
NA	TRBV6-5	TRBD1	TRBJ1-1	TGTGCCAGCAGTTCGATTACAGGGGCCACTGAAGCTTTCTTT	CASSSITGATEAFF
NA	TRBV4-1	TRBD2	TRBJ2-7	TGCGCCAGCAGCCAAGCCATAGCGGGAGCCTACGAGCAGTACTTC	CASSQAIAGAYEQYF
NA	TRBV5-1	TRBD2	TRBJ2-5	TGCGCCAGCAGCAAAGAGCTAGCGGGACAAGAGACCCAGTACTTC	CASSKELAGQETQYF
NA	TRBV18	NA	TRBJ2-7	TGTGCCAGCTCACCACCGTACGGGACCCACGGGGTGGAGCAGTACTTC	CASSPPYGTHGVEQYF